This T cell receptor (beta chain) derives from a study of response to subunit inactivated influenza vaccine (dated by TCRdb to the late 2010s). About the study as a whole: To follow how T cells responded to a trivalent subunit inactivated influenza vaccine, the researchers relied on deep quantitative profiling of the T cell receptor repertoire. Overall study outcomes, separate from this receptor: It was suggested by the authors that each seasonal influenza vaccination may recruit only a limited number of new T cells.

Turning to this clonotype: It has no known antigen specificity. No much larger clone is present one base from it, and per-base qualities are unavailable.

Libraries were made using RT-PCR. TCRdb lists the instrument as Illumina HiSeq 2500. TCRdb redid the processing of the public reads, applying fastp at Q25 and MiXCR, and retained in-frame beta chains. Here each entry gathers all rows of one CDR3 protein and keeps the most common genes and DNA. The sample profile shows 800,000 or so distinct CDR3 sequences; around 20% of them were found once. The ten most abundant clones make up roughly 10% of the sample. Measured from the cysteine to the phenylalanine, the CDR3 is 15 residues long. Just the 45-base CDR3 DNA is kept, in frame starting at base 1. The germline V gene specifies MNHEY as CDR1 and SVGEGT as CDR2. Cut back by 2 bases and 5 bases, the V and J ends lie 15 bases apart.

The origin of this receptor is a man aged 45-65 years who received an inactivated influenza vaccine. Donor details come from another sample of the same person, matched by shared clones. The chain is made from TRBV6-2 or TRBV6-3 and TRBJ1-2; tentative D gene TRBD1, with 6 bases matching. Here the sequenced sample was PBMCs from blood, taken about 5 days after vaccination. This receptor has the CDR3 CASSYVSGTPYGYTF. The DNA sequence is given as TGTGCCAGCAGTTACGTATCCGGGACACCGTATGGCTACACCTTC.